The clone carrying this TCR beta chain has a count of ten or more. The data were taken from a study of early T cells in non-severe SARS-CoV-2 infection. For the study at large: Sequenced material consisted of bulk RNA (from unsorted whole blood), and chains were unpaired.

TCRdb passed the 5' RACE reads through MiXCR, listing each CDR3 protein once. Here the sample spans 43,000 or so distinct CDR3 sequences, nearly 7.5% being singletons. The sequenced sample was whole blood. The receptor was derived from an adult who was a healthcare worker with PCR-confirmed SARS-CoV-2 infection or an uninfected control (not recorded which).

In nucleotides, the CDR3 is TGTGCCATCAAGGACAGCCGGATTTCCTACGAGCAGTACTTC. Translation gives CAIKDSRISYEQYF. The chain employs TRBV10-3 and TRBJ2-7; D is possibly TRBD1 (6 bases). Germline CDR1 is ENHRY and CDR2 is SYGVKD. Trimming took 7 bases from V and 1 from J, leaving 14 bases between them. The CDR3 is made up of 14 amino acids.